Given below is one T cell receptor (beta chain) in context. This sample was taken from a study of blood T cell repertoires in COVID-19. Background on the study: From T cells, B-cell-depleted T cells, or PBMCs came the material, which was cDNA or gDNA.

Assay: immunoSEQ multiplex PCR; the TCRdb copy retains only in-frame clones and omits some. The sample lists roughly 340,000 clones, roughly 90% occurring once. From germline, CDR1 is ENHRY and CDR2 SYGVKD. Trimming at V came to 3 bases and at J to 3 bases, leaving 8 bases not matched to a gene. The CDR3 covers 16 residues. This chain joins TRBV10-3 and TRBJ2-3, with 8 positions matching TRBD1. Sequenced sample: peripheral blood. This TCR derives from a woman in her thirties with COVID-19, enrolled during active disease. CDR3 nucleotide sequence: TGTGCCATCAGTGACAGGACAGGGCGTGGGACAGATACGCAGTATTTT. This sequence encodes CAISDRTGRGTDTQYF.